This T cell receptor (beta chain) was sequenced for a study of OX40 agonist ivuxolimab in advanced cancers. About the study: Patients enrolled in dose escalation were diagnosed with hepatocellular carcinoma, melanoma, renal cell or head and neck cancer.

Clones were sequenced by immunoSEQ multiplex PCR, and TCRdb holds only the in-frame ones, with some missing. The data show approximately 82,000 clones, 88% seen once. With respect to this clone: Antigen specificity is unknown.

Overall study findings and caveats: Researchers did not determine the expanded peripheral T cells' antigen specificity.

This CDR3 spans 15 amino acids. Germline trimming cut 2 bases from V and 2 bases from J; bases unmatched to any gene: 2. Germline V CDR1 and CDR2: MDHEN, SYDVKM. The receptor was isolated from an adult with an advanced solid tumor such as melanoma, head and neck, liver or kidney cancer. The material was CD4+ or CD8+ T cells sorted from blood, obtained in a trial of the OX40 agonist ivuxolimab. V is TRBV28 and J is TRBJ1-4, with 7 bases that match TRBD1. This CDR3 reads CASSLPQGTNEKLFF. In DNA form, the CDR3 reads TGTGCCAGCAGTTTACCACAGGGGACTAATGAAAAACTGTTTTTT.